Below, one T cell receptor (beta chain) is given with its context. The sample is drawn from a study of blood T cells in healthy people across ages. The second PCR ran roughly 6 to 12 cycles with a sample-barcoded 5' primer and J-beta primers. Via MiXCR, TCRdb re-called the 5' RACE reads, giving one row per CDR3 protein. The sample has over 1,500,000 distinct CDR3 sequences, 49% seen once. Germline CDR1 MNHEY, CDR2 SVGAGI. The CDR3 is made up of 12 amino acids. Trimming cost V 11 bases and J 4 bases; bases outside gene matches: 7. The sequencing input was blood. The receptor was derived from a woman in her 40s in good health. The chain carries TRBV6-5 and TRBJ2-7; 8 nucleotides line up with TRBD1. CDR3: CAAGTGAYEQYF. The CDR3 nucleotides are TGTGCCGCTGGGACAGGCGCATACGAGCAGTACTTC.